These 25 T cell receptor beta chains originate from one sample sequenced in a study of OX40 agonist ivuxolimab in advanced cancers. The method was immunoSEQ multiplex PCR; TCRdb's version includes in-frame clones alone and lacks a portion of them. The sample carries roughly 100,000 clones, about 90% recorded once. Here the sequenced sample was CD4+ or CD8+ T cells sorted from blood, taken in a trial of the OX40 agonist ivuxolimab. The receptors here all came from an adult with an advanced solid tumor such as melanoma, head and neck, liver or kidney cancer.

This rearrangement joins TRBV7-9 to TRBJ2-3, with TRBD1 matching 11 bases. The germline gives CDR1 SEHNR, CDR2 FQNEAQ (reference sequence). The CDR3 is made up of 16 amino acids. Germline trimming cut 4 bases from V and 2 bases from J; bases unmatched to any gene: 5. The CDR3 coding sequence is TGTGCCAGCAGCTGGGTGGGACAGGGGGTCACAGATACGCAGTATTTT. Residues: CASSWVGQGVTDTQYF.

The rearrangement uses TRBV7-9 and TRBJ2-3, with unresolved D. V was shortened by 5 bases and J by 7 bases, with 10 bases between the two germline ends. Germline V gene lookup returns CDR1 SEHNR and CDR2 FQNEAQ (reference sequence). The CDR3 extends over 12 amino acids. The chain's CDR3 is CASSSRANTQYF. Written as DNA, the CDR3 is TGTGCCAGCAGCAGTCGTGCAAATACGCAGTATTTT. Together with reference TRBV7-9 and TRBJ2-3, the CDR3 gives the full variable domain: DTGVSQNPRHKITKRGQNVTFRCDPISEHNRLYWYRQTLGQGPEFLTYFQNEAQLEKSRLLSDRFSAERPKGSFSTLEIQRTEQGDSAMYLCASSSRANTQYFGPGTRLTVL.

The chain combines TRBV19 with TRBJ1-3, with D unclear. Between the trimmed V and J ends, which lost 4 bases and 0 bases, there was a span of 16 bases. Germline V gene data show CDR1 as LNHDA and CDR2 as SQIVND (reference sequence). The CDR3 extends over 17 amino acids. CDR3 DNA: TGTGCCAGTAGTACTCTCGGACGGACGAACTCTGGAAACACCATATATTTT. This codes for CASSTLGRTNSGNTIYF. Combining the CDR3 with reference TRBV19 and TRBJ1-3 gives the whole variable domain DGGITQSPKYLFRKEGQNVTLSCEQNLNHDAMYWYRQDPGQGLRLIYYSQIVNDFQKGDIAEGYSVSREKKESFPLTVTSAQKNPTAFYLCASSTLGRTNSGNTIYFGEGSWLTVV.

The chain carries TRBV15 and TRBJ2-1; D unclear. Looked up from germline, CDR1 is LNHNV and CDR2 is YYDKDF (reference sequence). V was clipped by 0 bases and J by 9 bases, with 9 bases between them. This CDR3 contains 13 residues. This CDR3 reads CATSRDRRGEQFF. CDR3 nucleotides: TGTGCCACCAGCAGAGATCGGAGAGGTGAGCAGTTCTTC.

The chain has TRBV5-4 and TRBJ2-5; 12 bases match TRBD2. Germline loops: CDR1 SGHNT, CDR2 YYREEE (reference sequence). V was pared by 4 bases and J by 2 bases, with 6 bases of the junction left unmatched. This CDR3 spans 16 amino acids. CDR3 in DNA: TGTGCCAGCAGCCGCGGACTAGCGGGGTCACAAGAGACCCAGTACTTC. This gives the protein CASSRGLAGSQETQYF.

A remark on this clone: Mismatch with germline at one junction end may stem from a read error. The J gene is TRBJ2-1, the V gene TRBV30; the match to TRBD2 covers 7 bases. The CDR3 has 14 amino acids. Germline CDR1 and CDR2: GTSNPN and SVGIG (reference sequence). CDR3 amino acids: CAWRGRESFHEQLF. In DNA, the CDR3 is TGTGCCTGGAGAGGGAGGGAGTCCTTTCATGAGCAGCTCTTC.

The count of this clone is one. The rearrangement joins TRBV6-1 to TRBJ2-7; 8 bases fit TRBD2. V gave up 1 base and J gave up 3 bases; unmatched junction bases: 5. CDR1 and CDR2 (germline): MNHNS, SASEGT. CDR3 length: 15 residues. The CDR3 nucleotides read TGTGCCAGCAGTGAAGGACTAGCGACCAGCTACGAGCAGTACTTC. Translating it yields CASSEGLATSYEQYF.

The chain uses TRBV11-2 and TRBJ2-5; 9 nucleotides agree with TRBD2. Germline CDR1 SGHAT, CDR2 FQNNGV. CDR3 length: 12 residues. The V gene end was trimmed by 6 bases and the J gene end by 7 bases; junction bases not matched to a gene: 3. CDR3 sequence reads: CASSKTSGTQYF. The CDR3 nucleotides read TGTGCCAGCAGTAAGACTAGCGGGACCCAGTACTTC.

The chain uses TRBV7-9 and TRBJ1-2; 7 positions agree with TRBD1. The V gene end was trimmed by 1 base and the J gene end by 1 base; junction bases not matched to a gene: 6. The CDR3 sequence is 16 residues long. The germline V gene has CDR1 SEHNR and CDR2 FQNEAQ (reference sequence). The DNA of the CDR3 is TGTGCCAGCAGCTTAGGCGGGACAGTCTATAACTATGGCTACACCTTC. Encoded protein: CASSLGGTVYNYGYTF. Looking up the rest from reference TRBV7-9 and TRBJ1-2 gives the full variable domain: DTGVSQNPRHKITKRGQNVTFRCDPISEHNRLYWYRQTLGQGPEFLTYFQNEAQLEKSRLLSDRFSAERPKGSFSTLEIQRTEQGDSAMYLCASSLGGTVYNYGYTFGSGTRLTVV.

The V gene is TRBV25-1, the J gene TRBJ2-7; D is unresolved. This CDR3 region has 14 residues. Germline CDR1 is MGHDK and CDR2 is SYGVNS. Trimming left V 5 bases short and J 5 bases short, with 16 bases between. The CDR3 loop is CASSPPNGADEQYF. The CDR3, as DNA: TGTGCCAGCAGTCCTCCAAATGGTGCGGACGAGCAGTACTTC.

J is TRBJ2-1 and V is TRBV4-2; no definite D call. Germline loops: CDR1 LGHNA, CDR2 YNFKEQ. This CDR3 contains 15 residues. Between the trimmed V and J ends, which lost 4 bases and 8 bases, there was a span of 18 bases. CDR3 in DNA: TGTGCCAGCAGCCGAGGCCAGTATGCCACCGATGAGCAGTTCTTC. Translated, it gives CASSRGQYATDEQFF.

This chain links TRBV5-6 with TRBJ1-2; D ambiguous. The CDR3 length is 11 residues. Trimming took off 0 bases at V and 7 bases at J, with 4 bases between the two ends. Germline values: CDR1 SGHDT, CDR2 YYEEEE. The CDR3 bases are TGTGCCAGCAGCTTGGGGCCTGGCTACACCTTC. Protein product: CASSLGPGYTF.

In regard to this clone: The sample has other DNA sequences that encode this CDR3 too. The J gene is TRBJ2-3, the V gene TRBV11-3, with no clear D. There are 14 residues in the CDR3. CDR1 and CDR2 from the germline V gene are SGHNT and YENEEA. The V end lost 1 base, the J end lost 1 base, and 6 bases lay between the germline ends. The DNA for the CDR3 is TGTGCCAGCAGCTTAGCCCGGGGCACAGATACGCAGTATTTT. Translation: CASSLARGTDTQYF. Supplemented by reference TRBV11-3 and TRBJ2-3, the full variable domain reads EAGVVQSPRYKIIEKKQPVAFWCNPISGHNTLYWYLQNLGQGPELLIRYENEEAVDDSQLPKDRFSAERLKGVDSTLKIQPAELGDSAVYLCASSLARGTDTQYFGPGTRLTVL.

The chain recombines TRBV1 with TRBJ2-3; the table gives TRBD2 as D, unverified against the DNA. TRBV1 is deemed a pseudogene. The CDR3 contains 15 residues. CDR3 bases: TGCACCAGCAGCAAGACTAGCGGGAGCACAGATACGCAGTATTTT. Protein product: CTSSKTSGSTDTQYF.

The chain has TRBV7-2 and TRBJ2-1; 7 bases line up with TRBD1. The V and J ends lost 3 bases and 2 bases, in that order; junction bases with no gene match: 4. The CDR3 is 15 amino acids. The V gene's germline CDR1 is SGHTA and CDR2 FQGNSA. CDR3 in DNA: TGTGCCAGCAGCTTTACAGGGGTCCCCTACAATGAGCAGTTCTTC. This sequence encodes CASSFTGVPYNEQFF.

This sequence joins TRBV10-2 and TRBJ2-7; the D call may be TRBD1 or TRBD2 (6 bases each). V was cut by 3 bases and J by 2 bases, with 8 bases left in between. Germline lookup yields CDR1 WSHSY and CDR2 SAAADI. This CDR3 comprises 13 residues. The CDR3 spells CASSDGGPYEQYF. The CDR3 nucleotides read TGCGCCAGCAGTGATGGGGGGCCCTACGAGCAGTACTTC.

V usage is TRBV21-1 and J usage is TRBJ1-2; the tabulated D call, TRBD1, remains unverified against the DNA. TRBV21-1 is termed a pseudogene. This CDR3 is 14 amino acids long. CDR3 DNA sequence: TGTGCCAGCGAAGAAGGCAGGGGAAGCTATGGCTACACCTTC. Residues: CASEEGRGSYGYTF.

The chain employs TRBV28 and TRBJ2-3, with D hard to call. The CDR3 is made up of 11 amino acids. Trimming took 8 bases from V and 5 from J, leaving 8 bases between them. Germline V gene lookup returns CDR1 MDHEN and CDR2 SYDVKM. As DNA, the CDR3 is TGTGCCAGCCGCCGTGAAGATACGCAGTATTTT. Translated: CASRREDTQYF.

This CDR3 reads CASESLRGSGYTF. The DNA of the CDR3 is TGTGCCAGCGAATCCCTTAGGGGATCTGGCTACACCTTC. V is TRBV6-5 and J is TRBJ1-2, with D possibly TRBD1 on 5 matching bases. The length of the CDR3 is 13 residues. Trimming shortened V by 8 bases and J by 7 bases, and 17 bases separated the two germline ends. CDR1 and CDR2 from the germline V gene are MNHEY and SVGAGI.

The genes are TRBV7-3 and TRBJ2-7; no firm D call. The ends were cut back, 2 bases at V and 6 bases at J, with 11 bases in the middle. Germline CDR1 reads SGHTA; CDR2 reads FQGTGA. CDR3 size: 13 residues. Here the CDR3 reads CASSLLGATEQYF. In DNA form, the CDR3 reads TGTGCCAGCAGCTTACTCGGTGCGACCGAGCAGTACTTC. The full variable domain, its missing parts supplied by reference TRBV7-3 and TRBJ2-7, is GAGVSQTPSNKVTEKGKYVELRCDPISGHTALYWYRQSLGQGPEFLIYFQGTGAADDSGLPNDRFFAVRPEGSVSTLKIQRTERGDSAVYLCASSLLGATEQYFGPGTRLTVT.

This rearrangement joins TRBV28 to TRBJ1-4, with D perhaps matching TRBD1 (5 bases). V was trimmed by 2 bases and J by 12 bases, leaving 13 bases between them. The CDR3 loop spans 13 amino acids. Germline CDR1 MDHEN, CDR2 SYDVKM. CDR3 amino acids: CASSLGRDRELFF. The CDR3 DNA is TGTGCCAGCAGTTTAGGAAGGGACCGGGAACTGTTTTTT.

The V and J genes are TRBV20-1 and TRBJ1-1; D not resolved. The V end was cut by 0 bases, the J end by 8 bases, with 4 bases between. This CDR3 spans 10 amino acids. The germline V gene encodes CDR1 DFQATT and CDR2 SNEGSKA (reference sequence). CDR3 loop: CSARDIEAFF. CDR3 DNA: TGCAGTGCTAGAGACATCGAAGCTTTCTTT.

V and J are TRBV28 and TRBJ2-6, with D perhaps given as TRBD1 or TRBD2 (5 bases each). Germline V CDR1 and CDR2: MDHEN, SYDVKM. V gave up 4 bases and J gave up 0 bases, with 10 bases separating them. The CDR3 loop spans 16 amino acids. The CDR3 protein is CASSSAGSSGANVLTF. The CDR3 nucleotides read TGTGCCAGCAGTTCCGCAGGGAGCTCTGGGGCCAACGTCCTGACTTTC.

This chain links TRBV7-9 with TRBJ2-2, with D possibly being TRBD2 (5 bases). CDR1 and CDR2 from the germline V gene are SEHNR and FQNEAQ (reference sequence). This CDR3 region has 13 residues. Trimming took off 3 bases at V and 5 bases at J, with 7 bases between the two ends. CDR3 region: CASSFRTTGELFF. The CDR3 DNA is TGTGCCAGCAGCTTCCGGACTACCGGGGAGCTGTTTTTT. Filled out from reference TRBV7-9 and TRBJ2-2, the complete variable domain reads DTGVSQNPRHKITKRGQNVTFRCDPISEHNRLYWYRQTLGQGPEFLTYFQNEAQLEKSRLLSDRFSAERPKGSFSTLEIQRTEQGDSAMYLCASSFRTTGELFFGEGSRLTVL.

The rearrangement joins TRBV28 to TRBJ2-3; 7 nucleotides align to TRBD2. Looked up from germline, CDR1 is MDHEN and CDR2 is SYDVKM. V was clipped by 3 bases and J by 2 bases; unmatched bases: 8. This CDR3 region has 16 residues. The CDR3, as DNA: TGTGCCAGCAGTTTGGAGGGAGGGCGGGCCACAGATACGCAGTATTTT. Amino acid sequence: CASSLEGGRATDTQYF.